This TCR beta chain originates from a study of CXCR3-negative and CXCR3-positive naive CD8 T cells (dated by TCRdb to 2018 to 2020). About the study as a whole: In total, about 150 million TRB reads were obtained, which works out to roughly 1.5 +/- 0.3 million reads per library. The diversity and physicochemical repertoire analyses included about a dozen donors pooled from two independent experiments. TRBV-TRBJ cluster analysis included naive subsets from 5 or 6 donors and memory cells from 3 donors.

Taken from the germline V gene (reference sequence), the CDR1 and CDR2 loops are SEHNR and FQNEAQ. Counted from cysteine to phenylalanine, this CDR3 has 14 amino acids. No DNA is given. Each CD8+ T cell subset was flow-sorted in triplicate, and 300,000 or so cells per subset were placed directly into RLT lysis buffer. To keep memory contaminants out, a stringent definition of naive CD8+ T cells was applied: CD45RO-CCR7+CD27+CD95-. Peripheral blood mononuclear cells were isolated from buffy coats by standard density gradient centrifugation. A FACSAria III was used to flow-sort naive CXCR3-negative and CXCR3-positive CD8+ T cells. An RNeasy Mini Kit was used to extract total RNA from the sorted cells. As for this clonotype: Its antigen is not yet known.

Instrument used: NextSeq 550. The Human TCR Profiling Kit (MiLaboratory) was used to prepare UMI-labeled 5' RACE TRB cDNA libraries. The full amount of extracted RNA was used for cDNA synthesis, and the full amount of resulting cDNA was used for PCR amplification. Libraries were prepared in parallel using an identical number of PCR cycles. The original pipeline was this. With a requirement of at least two reads per UMI, MIGEC and MiXCR extracted about 52,000 +/- 9,100 unique UMI-labeled TRB cDNA molecules per library. On average, each library contained about 40,000 +/- 10,000 functional in-frame TRB CDR3 nucleotide clonotypes without stop codons. After downsampling to 5000 UMI-labeled TRB molecules per sample, diversity metrics such as normalized Shannon-Wiener and Chao1 were calculated in VDJtools. VDJtools was used to calculate clonotype-size-weighted physicochemical properties of the central five CDR3 residues, namely interaction energy, strength, volume and Kidera factor 4. Based on TCRdb reprocessing of the reads, there is one entry per CDR3 protein sequence, and DNA is missing. TCRdb's processing, not the authors' own work, is the source of the V and J calls. The sample's records list under 90,000 distinct CDR3 sequences. Approximately 0.58% of the sample goes to the ten largest clones.

The paper's findings and limits, for the study overall: Repertoire diversity was comparably high in both naive subsets but much lower in memory CD8+ T cells. Surface CD5, linked to self-reactivity in mice, was comparable between naive subsets; TCR interaction strength was therefore also inferred from TRB CDR3 physicochemical properties. TRB CDR3s from CXCR3-positive naive cells showed higher hydrophobicity (lower Kidera factor 4), lower energy, and higher strength and volume indices than CXCR3-negative naive cells. Within the same donor, TRBV-TRBJ usage looked similar between naive CXCR3-negative and CXCR3-positive cells, but memory cells had distinct patterns. CXCR3 expression partially decreased after cryopreservation, so most assays used freshly isolated PBMCs.

The sequence came from a human donor in good health. Some clones in this sample may be carry-over from other donors' samples. Source material: naive CXCR3+ CD8+ T cells from blood. Interpreted using the paper, the cell subset or site label stands for: CD45RO-CCR7+CD27+CD95- naive CD8+ T cells expressing CXCR3 (TNR3+). The chain uses TRBV7-9 and TRBJ2-7; the D gene TCRdb calls, TRBD1, cannot be checked with no DNA. The CDR3 region: CASSSGTGRNEQYF.